The next 29 T cell receptor beta chains were all read from a single sample in a study of blood T cell repertoires in COVID-19 (TCRdb year 2020). Receptor amplification or capture employed the immunoSEQ multiplex PCR assay. This immuneACCESS table, as held by TCRdb, lists in-frame sequences with V and J called but not all clones. Of the missing ones, under half trace to an unresolved V gene in checked studies; the others have no known cause. The sample records 60,000 or so clones, 80% to 85% of which are singletons. The top ten clones comprise roughly 10% of the sample. Sequencing was carried out using peripheral blood. These receptors came from a man in his thirties or forties with COVID-19, enrolled during active disease.

The chain combines TRBV25-1 with TRBJ2-3, with 12 bases that match TRBD2. This CDR3 region has 16 residues. The ends lost 6 bases at V and 2 bases at J; junction bases unmatched: 6. Germline V gene data show CDR1 as MGHDK and CDR2 as SYGVNS. CDR3 protein: CASSATSGRITDTQYF. The CDR3 DNA reads TGTGCCAGCAGCGCTACTAGCGGGAGGATCACAGATACGCAGTATTTT.

In DNA form, the CDR3 reads TGTGCCAGCAGCTTCCAGGTATGTCTAGAGGGGGTATCCGGCTACACCTTC. Its translation is CASSFQVCLEGVSGYTF. V usage is TRBV7-4 and J usage is TRBJ1-2; the D gene is possibly TRBD1 (6 bases). This CDR3 has 17 amino acids. From germline, CDR1 is SGHVT and CDR2 SQSDAQ. V lost 3 bases and J lost 8, with 25 bases in between.

The J gene is TRBJ2-5, the V gene TRBV6-5, with a weak D call TRBD1 (5 bases). CDR3 length equals 14 residues. The V and J ends lost 8 bases and 6 bases respectively, with 19 bases between them. Per the germline V gene, CDR1 is MNHEY and CDR2 is SVGAGI. The CDR3 is CASQQVGRAQTQYF. The CDR3 DNA is TGTGCCAGCCAACAGGTGGGCCGCGCCCAGACCCAGTACTTC.

This clone was detected a few times. This chain links TRBV12-3 or TRBV12-4 with TRBJ1-2; TRBD1 might be the D (6 bases). V lost 3 bases and J lost 7, with 9 bases in between. The CDR3 is 12 residues long. The CDR3 loop reads CASSFKGGGYTF. The CDR3, as DNA: TGTGCCAGCAGTTTTAAAGGGGGTGGCTACACCTTC.

This clone turned up a few times. V and J are TRBV2 and TRBJ1-2; D gene uncertain. Trimming cost V 6 bases and J 4 bases, with 12 bases left between them. The germline CDR1 and CDR2 sequences are SNHLY and FYNNEI. The CDR3 contains 13 residues. The CDR3 loop reads CASRVTLTYGYTF. CDR3 coding DNA: TGTGCCAGCAGGGTAACTCTAACCTATGGCTACACCTTC. Drawing the rest from reference TRBV2 and TRBJ1-2, the complete variable domain is EPEVTQTPSHQVTQMGQEVILRCVPISNHLYFYWYRQILGQKVEFLVSFYNNEISEKSEIFDDQFSVERPDGSNFTLKIRSTKLEDSAMYFCASRVTLTYGYTFGSGTRLTVV.

The rearrangement uses TRBV27 and TRBJ2-3; D may be TRBD2 (5 bases). V lost 7 bases and J lost 1, with 12 bases in between. This CDR3 is built from 14 residues. Germline values: CDR1 MNHEY, CDR2 SMNVEV (reference sequence). The CDR3 spells CASTPAGRTDTQYF. The DNA for the CDR3 is TGTGCCAGCACCCCCGCGGGCCGCACAGATACGCAGTATTTT.

The rearrangement joins TRBV27 to TRBJ2-1; the D gene is possibly TRBD1 (5 bases). Trimming pared 5 bases from V and 6 bases from J, leaving 8 bases between. The CDR3 has 12 amino acids. From germline, CDR1 is MNHEY and CDR2 SMNVEV (reference sequence). The CDR3: CASSVGPNEQFF. The CDR3 DNA is TGTGCCAGCAGTGTGGGGCCCAATGAGCAGTTCTTC.

The chain recombines TRBV18 with TRBJ1-1, with 9 bases aligning to TRBD1. The CDR3 loop spans 15 amino acids. Germline lookup yields CDR1 KGHSH and CDR2 LQKENI. V dropped 3 bases and J dropped 1; count of bases not matched to a gene: 3. CDR3 nucleotides: TGTGCCAGCTCACCGGTGACAGGGGGGAACACTGAAGCTTTCTTT. This translates into CASSPVTGGNTEAFF. The variable domain in full, completed from reference TRBV18 and TRBJ1-1, reads NAGVMQNPRHLVRRRGQEARLRCSPMKGHSHVYWYRQLPEEGLKFMVYLQKENIIDESGMPKERFSAEFPKEGPSILRIQQVVRGDSAAYFCASSPVTGGNTEAFFGQGTRLTVV.

This rearrangement joins TRBV28 to TRBJ2-1, with 7 bases that match TRBD1. Trimming removed 8 bases from V and 0 bases from J; junction bases left unmatched: 4. The CDR3 covers 14 residues. Germline CDR1 is MDHEN and CDR2 is SYDVKM. The CDR3 coding sequence is TGTGCCAGCCTTCGGACAGGCTCCTACAATGAGCAGTTCTTC. This codes for CASLRTGSYNEQFF.

V is TRBV5-6 and J is TRBJ2-3, with 7 bases fitting TRBD2. Germline V gene lookup returns CDR1 SGHDT and CDR2 YYEEEE. This CDR3 contains 16 residues. J lost 2 bases, V lost 4 bases, and 10 bases had no gene match. CDR3 loop: CASSSRDYPPTDTQYF. In DNA, the CDR3 is TGTGCCAGCAGCAGCCGGGACTATCCTCCCACAGATACGCAGTATTTT.

The V and J genes are TRBV10-3 and TRBJ2-2; weak D call: TRBD1 (6 bases). The V end was cut by 8 bases, the J end by 1 base, with 14 bases between. The CDR3 is 15 residues long. Per the germline V gene, CDR1 is ENHRY and CDR2 is SYGVKD. CDR3 nucleotides: TGTGCCATCCGAAGGGGGAGTGGGAACACCGGGGAGCTGTTTTTT. It is translated as CAIRRGSGNTGELFF.

This chain joins TRBV29-1 and TRBJ1-1, with TRBD1 matching over 7 bases. There are 11 residues in the CDR3. Looked up from germline, CDR1 is SQVTM and CDR2 is ANQGSEA. CDR3 nucleotide sequence: TGCAGTTACAGGGGCGACGCTGAAGCTTTCTTT. Encoded protein: CSYRGDAEAFF. Full variable domain (missing parts from reference TRBV29-1 and TRBJ1-1): SAVISQKPSRDICQRGTSLTIQCQVDSQVTMMFWYRQQPGQSLTLIATANQGSEATYESGFVIDKFPISRPNLTFSTLTVSNMSPEDSSIYLCSYRGDAEAFFGQGTRLTVV.

The chain carries TRBV4-1 and TRBJ2-7; possible D gene TRBD2, 6 bases. Germline CDR1 MGHRA, CDR2 YSYEKL. The CDR3 contains 16 residues. The germline V and J ends were trimmed by 0 bases and 2 bases, with 14 bases remaining between them. The CDR3 region has the DNA TGCGCCAGCAGCCAAGATCGCGGGACGGCAACCTACGAGCAGTACTTC. Translating gives CASSQDRGTATYEQYF.

The gene calls are TRBV28 and TRBJ2-2; maybe TRBD2 (6 bases). CDR3 size: 16 residues. Germline-derived CDR1 and CDR2 are MDHEN and SYDVKM. V lost 5 bases to trimming and J lost 1 base, with 14 bases between them. The CDR3 DNA reads as TGTGCCAGCAGTCCCGGGACTGGTAAGAACACCGGGGAGCTGTTTTTT. Translated, it gives CASSPGTGKNTGELFF.

The V call is TRBV7-9, the J call TRBJ2-1; D may be TRBD1 (6 bases). The CDR3 is made up of 13 amino acids. V was shortened by 5 bases and J by 6 bases, with 11 bases between the two germline ends. Germline V gene data show CDR1 as SEHNR and CDR2 as FQNEAQ (reference sequence). CDR3 DNA: TGTGCCAGCAGCAAAGGGACAACCAATGAGCAGTTCTTC. It encodes CASSKGTTNEQFF.

In its sample, this clone was seen a few times. The rearrangement joins TRBV5-4 to TRBJ1-3; D perhaps matches TRBD1 (5 bases). The CDR3 has 14 amino acids. The germline V gene encodes CDR1 SGHNT and CDR2 YYREEE (reference sequence). The ends were cut back, 1 base at V and 3 bases at J, with 8 bases in the middle. Here the CDR3 DNA reads TGTGCCAGCAGCTTGCGGGGACTTGGAAACACCATATATTTT. Its protein product is CASSLRGLGNTIYF.

The rearrangement joins TRBV30 to TRBJ1-3; D call uncertain. The germline V and J ends were trimmed by 1 base and 0 bases, with 7 bases remaining between them. This CDR3 is built from 14 residues. Germline loops: CDR1 GTSNPN, CDR2 SVGIG (reference sequence). CDR3 protein: CAWSASFSGNTIYF. For the CDR3, the DNA is TGTGCCTGGAGTGCCTCCTTCTCTGGAAACACCATATATTTT.

The genes are TRBV30 and TRBJ1-5; D is ambiguous. V lost 2 bases, J lost 6 bases, and 11 bases lay in between. The CDR3 consists of 13 residues. The germline CDR1 and CDR2 sequences are GTSNPN and SVGIG (reference sequence). DNA of the CDR3: TGTGCCTGGAGTTCACGGGGTACTCAGCCCCAGCATTTT. It is translated as CAWSSRGTQPQHF.

The chain has TRBV7-6 and TRBJ2-7; 13 bases fit TRBD2. Trimming cost V 2 bases and J 6 bases; bases outside gene matches: 1. CDR1 is SGHVS and CDR2 is FNYEAQ in the germline V gene. This CDR3 comprises 14 residues. In DNA, the CDR3 is TGTGCCAGCAGCTTAAGGACTAGCGGGAGCGAGCAGTACTTC. Translated, it gives CASSLRTSGSEQYF.

J is TRBJ1-2 and V is TRBV5-4; D gene uncertain. CDR3 length: 14 residues. CDR1 is SGHNT and CDR2 is YYREEE in the germline V gene (reference sequence). Between the trimmed V and J ends, which lost 0 bases and 3 bases, there was a span of 9 bases. The CDR3 protein is CASSLAGLDYGYTF. In nucleotides, the CDR3 is TGTGCCAGCAGCTTGGCGGGGTTGGACTATGGCTACACCTTC.

V gene TRBV11-1 combines with J gene TRBJ2-1, with 8 bases lining up with TRBD1. The CDR3 is 15 residues long. Trimming at V came to 5 bases and at J to 4 bases, leaving 7 bases not matched to a gene. Looked up from germline, CDR1 is SGHAT and CDR2 is FQDESV (reference sequence). CDR3 protein: CASSPTGGRYNEQFF. In DNA, the CDR3 is TGTGCCAGCAGCCCAACAGGGGGAAGGTACAATGAGCAGTTCTTC.

The J gene is TRBJ2-2, the V gene TRBV7-9, with D maybe TRBD1 (6 bases). The CDR3 runs to 15 residues. The germline V gene encodes CDR1 SEHNR and CDR2 FQNEAQ (reference sequence). V lost 5 bases and J 0 bases, leaving 10 bases between the germline ends. The CDR3 loop is CASSPGAPNTGELFF. The CDR3 nucleotides are TGTGCCAGCAGCCCAGGGGCTCCGAACACCGGGGAGCTGTTTTTT.

V is TRBV2 and J is TRBJ2-7, with 8 bases identical to TRBD2. Germline values: CDR1 SNHLY, CDR2 FYNNEI. The V and J ends lost 3 bases and 4 bases, in that order; junction bases with no gene match: 5. The CDR3 covers 14 residues. The DNA of the CDR3 is TGTGCCAGCAGTGAGAGGACTAGCCAATACGAGCAGTACTTC. This sequence encodes CASSERTSQYEQYF.

The rearrangement links TRBV27 to TRBJ2-5; D ambiguous. The V gene lost 3 bases and the J gene lost 9 bases, with 14 bases spanning the gap. Germline lookup yields CDR1 MNHEY and CDR2 SMNVEV (reference sequence). The CDR3 has 13 amino acids. This CDR3 is CASSFEAGKAQYF. The CDR3 DNA reads TGTGCCAGCAGTTTTGAGGCCGGTAAGGCCCAGTACTTC.

This chain connects TRBV28 to TRBJ1-5; TRBD1 matches 8 bases. J gave up 3 bases and V 5 bases, and 9 bases lay outside the gene matches. The CDR3 length is 16 residues. Germline lookup yields CDR1 MDHEN and CDR2 SYDVKM. The CDR3 loop reads CASSPGQGRDNQPQHF. The CDR3 DNA follows: TGTGCCAGCAGTCCAGGACAGGGTCGGGACAATCAGCCCCAGCATTTT.

In its sample, this clone ranks as large. The rearrangement joins TRBV28 to TRBJ2-3; D gene ambiguous. CDR3 size: 12 residues. CDR1 and CDR2 from the germline V gene are MDHEN and SYDVKM. V shed 4 bases and J shed 7 bases, with 9 bases lying between them. CDR3 sequence (DNA): TGTGCCAGCAGTTCGGTTCAAAATACGCAGTATTTT. This encodes CASSSVQNTQYF. Using reference TRBV28 and TRBJ2-3 for the parts outside the CDR3, the full variable domain is DVKVTQSSRYLVKRTGEKVFLECVQDMDHENMFWYRQDPGLGLRLIYFSYDVKMKEKGDIPEGYSVSREKKERFSLILESASTNQTSMYLCASSSVQNTQYFGPGTRLTVL.

V usage is TRBV5-1 and J usage is TRBJ1-1; 8 bases are shared with TRBD1. CDR3 length: 14 amino acids. Per germline, CDR1 SGHRS and CDR2 YFSETQ. V lost 4 bases to trimming and J lost 5 bases; unmatched junction nucleotides: 7. Written as DNA, the CDR3 is TGCGCCAGCAGCATGTTTCAGGGGGCTACTGAAGCTTTCTTT. This gives the protein CASSMFQGATEAFF.

This clone was observed a few times. The genes are TRBV19 and TRBJ1-2; a weak D match, TRBD1 (6 bases). V lost 5 bases and J lost 7, with 20 bases in between. The CDR3 spans 15 residues. Germline CDR1 LNHDA, CDR2 SQIVND (reference sequence). The CDR3 DNA is TGTGCCAGTAGTGTACCGGACAGTACTTGGGGTGGCTACACCTTC. Protein: CASSVPDSTWGGYTF.

The chain couples TRBV9 to TRBJ2-7, with 10 bases matching TRBD1. The CDR3 consists of 14 residues. Per germline, CDR1 SGDLS and CDR2 YYNGEE. Trimming took 3 bases from V and 4 from J; bases not matched to a gene: 4. The CDR3 loop reads CASSGQGAAYEQYF. For the CDR3, the DNA is TGTGCCAGCAGCGGACAGGGGGCGGCGTACGAGCAGTACTTC.